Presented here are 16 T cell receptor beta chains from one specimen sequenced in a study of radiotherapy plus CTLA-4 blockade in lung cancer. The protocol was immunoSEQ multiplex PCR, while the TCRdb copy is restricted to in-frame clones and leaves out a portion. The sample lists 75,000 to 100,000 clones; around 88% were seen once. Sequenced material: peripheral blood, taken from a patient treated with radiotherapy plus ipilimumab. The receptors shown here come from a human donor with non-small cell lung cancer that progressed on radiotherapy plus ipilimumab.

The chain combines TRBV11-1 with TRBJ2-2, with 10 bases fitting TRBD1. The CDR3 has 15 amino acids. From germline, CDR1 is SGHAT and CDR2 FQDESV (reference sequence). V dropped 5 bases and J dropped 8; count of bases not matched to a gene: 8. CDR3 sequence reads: CASSVRQGAIGELFF. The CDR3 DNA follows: TGTGCCAGCAGCGTTCGACAGGGGGCCATAGGGGAGCTGTTTTTT.

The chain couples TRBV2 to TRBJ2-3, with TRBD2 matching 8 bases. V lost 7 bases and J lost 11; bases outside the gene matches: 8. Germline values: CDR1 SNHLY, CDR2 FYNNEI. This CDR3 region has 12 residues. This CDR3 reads CASMPGGSKQYF. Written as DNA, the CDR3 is TGTGCCAGCATGCCGGGGGGGAGTAAGCAGTATTTT.

The CDR3 DNA reads as TGTGCCAGCTCACCTTACAGGGGAACCGGGGAGCTGTTTTTT. Translation gives CASSPYRGTGELFF. This chain connects TRBV18 to TRBJ2-2, with 7 bases that match TRBD1. The CDR3 sequence is 14 residues long. The J segment lost 5 bases and the V segment lost 3 bases, leaving 3 bases of the junction unmatched. The V gene's germline CDR1 is KGHSH and CDR2 LQKENI.

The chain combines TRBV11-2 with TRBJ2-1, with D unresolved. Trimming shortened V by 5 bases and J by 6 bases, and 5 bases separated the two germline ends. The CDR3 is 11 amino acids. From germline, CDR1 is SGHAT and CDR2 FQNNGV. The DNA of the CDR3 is TGTGCCAGCAGCCTAGGCAATGAGCAGTTCTTC. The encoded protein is CASSLGNEQFF.

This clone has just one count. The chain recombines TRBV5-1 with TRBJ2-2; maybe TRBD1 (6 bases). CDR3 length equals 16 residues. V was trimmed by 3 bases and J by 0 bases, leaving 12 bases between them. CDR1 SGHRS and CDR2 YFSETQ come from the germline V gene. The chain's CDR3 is CASSSGTNPNTGELFF. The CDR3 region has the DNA TGCGCCAGCAGCTCCGGGACAAATCCGAACACCGGGGAGCTGTTTTTT.

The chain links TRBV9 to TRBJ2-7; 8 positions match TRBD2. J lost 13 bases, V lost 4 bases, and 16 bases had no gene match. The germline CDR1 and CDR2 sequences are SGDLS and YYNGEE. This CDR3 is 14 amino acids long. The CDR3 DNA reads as TGTGCCAGCAGCCCCGGGTGGGGACTAGACCACGTCTACTTC. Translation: CASSPGWGLDHVYF.

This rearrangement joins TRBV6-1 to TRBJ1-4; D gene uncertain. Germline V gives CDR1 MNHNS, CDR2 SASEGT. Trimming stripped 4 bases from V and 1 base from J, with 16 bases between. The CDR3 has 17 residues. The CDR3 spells CASSGGRVRLTNEKLFF. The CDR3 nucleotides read TGTGCCAGCAGTGGAGGGAGGGTCCGCCTAACTAATGAAAAACTGTTTTTT.

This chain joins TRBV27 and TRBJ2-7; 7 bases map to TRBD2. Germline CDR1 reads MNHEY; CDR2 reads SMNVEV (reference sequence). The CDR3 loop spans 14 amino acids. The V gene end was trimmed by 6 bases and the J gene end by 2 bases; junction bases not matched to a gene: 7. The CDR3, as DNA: TGTGCCAGCAGGTTGGTAGCGGGTACCTACGAGCAGTACTTC. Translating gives CASRLVAGTYEQYF.

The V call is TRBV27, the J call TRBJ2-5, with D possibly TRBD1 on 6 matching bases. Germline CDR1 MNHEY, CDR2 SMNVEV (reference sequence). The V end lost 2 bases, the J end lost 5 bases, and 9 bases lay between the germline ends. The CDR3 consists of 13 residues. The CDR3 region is CASSLTGLETQYF. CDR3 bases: TGTGCCAGCAGTTTAACAGGGTTGGAGACCCAGTACTTC.

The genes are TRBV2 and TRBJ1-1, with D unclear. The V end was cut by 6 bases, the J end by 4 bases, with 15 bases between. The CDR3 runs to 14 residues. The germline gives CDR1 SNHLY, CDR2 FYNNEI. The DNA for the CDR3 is TGTGCCAGCAGGGCCTACGTAGTGTCCACTGAAGCTTTCTTT. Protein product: CASRAYVVSTEAFF.

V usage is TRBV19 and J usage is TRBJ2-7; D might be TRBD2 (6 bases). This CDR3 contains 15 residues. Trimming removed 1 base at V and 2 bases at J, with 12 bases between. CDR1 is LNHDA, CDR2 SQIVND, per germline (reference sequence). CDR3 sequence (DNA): TGTGCCAGTAGTATAGCTGGGACTCCGACCTACGAGCAGTACTTC. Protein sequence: CASSIAGTPTYEQYF. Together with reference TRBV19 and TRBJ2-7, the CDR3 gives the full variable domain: DGGITQSPKYLFRKEGQNVTLSCEQNLNHDAMYWYRQDPGQGLRLIYYSQIVNDFQKGDIAEGYSVSREKKESFPLTVTSAQKNPTAFYLCASSIAGTPTYEQYFGPGTRLTVT.

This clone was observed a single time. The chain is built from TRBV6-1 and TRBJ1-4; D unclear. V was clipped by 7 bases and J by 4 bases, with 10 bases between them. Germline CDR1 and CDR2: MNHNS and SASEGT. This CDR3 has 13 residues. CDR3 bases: TGTGCCAGCACCGACGGACTTAATGAAAAACTGTTTTTT. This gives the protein CASTDGLNEKLFF.

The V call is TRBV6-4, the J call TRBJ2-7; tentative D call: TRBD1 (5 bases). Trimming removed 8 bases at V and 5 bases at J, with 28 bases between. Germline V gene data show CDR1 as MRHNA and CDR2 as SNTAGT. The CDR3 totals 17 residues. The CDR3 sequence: CASLKQVRPPPTNEQYF. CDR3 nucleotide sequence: TGTGCCAGCTTAAAACAGGTCAGGCCCCCCCCTACTAACGAGCAGTACTTC.

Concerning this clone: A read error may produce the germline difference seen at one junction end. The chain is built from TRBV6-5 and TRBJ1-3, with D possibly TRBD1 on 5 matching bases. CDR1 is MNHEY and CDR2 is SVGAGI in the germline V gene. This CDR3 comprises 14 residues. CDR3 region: CASRPGRTGNTIYF. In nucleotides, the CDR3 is TGCGCCAGTAGACCGGGACGGACTGGAAACACCATATATTTT.

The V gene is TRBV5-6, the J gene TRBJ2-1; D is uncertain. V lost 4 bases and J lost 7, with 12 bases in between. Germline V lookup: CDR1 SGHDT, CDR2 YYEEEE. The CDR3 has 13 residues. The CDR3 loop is CASSVPSRNEQFF. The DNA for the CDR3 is TGTGCCAGCAGCGTTCCCAGTCGGAATGAGCAGTTCTTC.

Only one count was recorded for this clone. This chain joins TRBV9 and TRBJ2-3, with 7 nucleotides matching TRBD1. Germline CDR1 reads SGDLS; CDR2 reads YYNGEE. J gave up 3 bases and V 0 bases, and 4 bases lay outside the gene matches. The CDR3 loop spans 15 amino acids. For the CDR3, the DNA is TGTGCCAGCAGCGTAGGGGGCAGGGGGACAGATACGCAGTATTTT. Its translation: CASSVGGRGTDTQYF.